These 22 T cell receptor beta chains were all obtained from the same sample, sequenced in a study of beta chain features in type 1 diabetes. Every isolated RNA sample was fully reverse transcribed, so sequencing captured expressed TCRB transcripts. Using immunoSEQ multiplex PCR, the repertoire was profiled, and TCRdb retains in-frame clones only, with some absent. Of 810,000 or so clones detected, 15% to 20% appear once; the ten largest clones hold 0.02% to 0.03%. The sample was naive CD4+ T cells from blood. These receptors all come from a woman aged 18-29 years in good health.

In this sample, this clone turned up a few times. Other DNA variants within this sample encode the same CDR3. This chain uses TRBV20-1 with TRBJ2-7; tentative D call: TRBD1 (5 bases). The CDR3 runs to 11 residues. Looked up from germline, CDR1 is DFQATT and CDR2 is SNEGSKA (reference sequence). V was cut by 6 bases and J by 10 bases, with 16 bases left in between. CDR3 coding DNA: TGCAGTGCCCGGCCTCAGGGCCTTCAGTACTTC. Translation gives CSARPQGLQYF.

The chain links TRBV5-1 to TRBJ2-7; D assignment may be TRBD1 or TRBD2 (5 bases each). Germline-derived CDR1 and CDR2 are SGHRS and YFSETQ. The CDR3 runs 15 residues. V was cut by 4 bases and J by 3 bases, with 17 bases left in between. The chain's CDR3 is CASSLLGTEYYEQYF. DNA for the CDR3: TGCGCCAGCAGCCTGCTGGGGACGGAATACTACGAGCAGTACTTC.

The gene calls are TRBV5-1 and TRBJ2-7; 12 bases are shared with TRBD1. From germline, CDR1 is SGHRS and CDR2 YFSETQ. V shed 0 bases and J 6 bases; nucleotides not matched to a gene: 7. The CDR3 has 16 amino acids. CDR3 loop: CASSLAPGQGAFEQYF. CDR3 bases: TGCGCCAGCAGCTTGGCCCCGGGACAGGGGGCCTTCGAGCAGTACTTC.

This clone was recorded a few times. In the same sample, other DNA sequences code for this CDR3. The chain carries TRBV18 and TRBJ2-3; D is ambiguous. Germline CDR1 and CDR2: KGHSH and LQKENI. The germline V and J ends were trimmed by 3 bases and 1 base, with 5 bases remaining between them. The CDR3 is made up of 13 amino acids. The CDR3 coding sequence is TGTGCCAGCTCACCCCTGGGCACAGATACGCAGTATTTT. It codes for CASSPLGTDTQYF.

This clone was counted between two and nine times. The gene calls are TRBV6-6 and TRBJ2-3, with TRBD2 matching 10 bases. This CDR3 has 15 amino acids. V lost 5 bases and J lost 2; bases outside the gene matches: 4. In germline, CDR1 is MNHNY, CDR2 SVGAGI (reference sequence). This CDR3 reads CASSRTSGPTDTQYF. The CDR3 DNA is TGTGCCAGCAGTCGGACTAGCGGACCCACAGATACGCAGTATTTT.

The CDR3 here is CASSVLAENTGELFF. DNA for the CDR3: TGTGCCAGCAGCGTATTAGCGGAGAACACCGGGGAGCTGTTTTTT. The chain carries TRBV9 and TRBJ2-2; tentative D call: TRBD2 (6 bases). The CDR3 covers 15 residues. V was pared by 1 base and J by 1 base, with 8 bases between. Looked up from germline, CDR1 is SGDLS and CDR2 is YYNGEE.

The J gene is TRBJ1-2, the V gene TRBV23-1; D is unclear. TRBV23-1 is an open reading frame whose function is uncertain. CDR3 length: 12 amino acids. CDR3 sequence reads: CPKALKNYGYTF. The CDR3 DNA reads as TGCCCCAAGGCGCTGAAAAACTATGGCTACACCTTC.

This clone was recorded a few times. The chain carries TRBV5-6 and TRBJ2-1; 8 bases match TRBD1. The CDR3 extends over 17 amino acids. V lost 0 bases and J lost 4; bases outside the gene matches: 9. Germline V lookup: CDR1 SGHDT, CDR2 YYEEEE. The CDR3 DNA reads as TGTGCCAGCAGCTTGGGTTCCTGGGACAGGAAATACAATGAGCAGTTCTTC. Amino acids: CASSLGSWDRKYNEQFF.

This sequence joins TRBV6-5 and TRBJ2-2; 8 bases are a match to TRBD1. CDR1 is MNHEY, CDR2 SVGAGI, per germline. The V and J ends lost 6 bases and 4 bases, in that order; junction bases with no gene match: 4. The CDR3 is 14 amino acids. CDR3 region: CASRNRGSTGELFF. For the CDR3, the DNA is TGTGCCAGCAGAAACAGGGGGTCCACCGGGGAGCTGTTTTTT.

The chain couples TRBV7-2 to TRBJ2-7; D unclear. The germline V and J ends were trimmed by 5 bases and 4 bases, with 12 bases remaining between them. In germline, CDR1 is SGHTA, CDR2 FQGNSA. The length of the CDR3 is 13 residues. In DNA form, the CDR3 reads TGTGCCAGCAGCGCCCAGGTGGCTTACGAGCAGTACTTC. Translation gives CASSAQVAYEQYF. The variable domain in full, with the rest retrieved from reference TRBV7-2 and TRBJ2-7, is GAGVSQSPSNKVTEKGKDVELRCDPISGHTALYWYRQSLGQGLEFLIYFQGNSAPDKSGLPSDRFSAERTGGSVSTLTIQRTQQEDSAVYLCASSAQVAYEQYFGPGTRLTVT.

On this clone: The germline gene is not matched at one end of the junction; a read error may be the cause. The CDR3 loop reads CTARGTEAFF. In DNA form, the CDR3 reads TGTACGGCACGGGGGACCGAAGCTTTCTTT. The V call is TRBV29-1, the J call TRBJ1-1; D perhaps matches TRBD1 (5 bases). The CDR3 contains 10 residues. Per germline, CDR1 SQVTM and CDR2 ANQGSEA.

The CDR3 loop is CASTLGTGAYEQYF. DNA of the CDR3: TGTGCCAGCACCCTCGGGACAGGGGCCTACGAGCAGTACTTC. The V call is TRBV6-6, the J call TRBJ2-5; 10 bases are shared with TRBD1. Judging by the DNA end, TRBJ2-7 fits better; the J call may be wrong. Germline V lookup: CDR1 MNHNY, CDR2 SVGAGI (reference sequence). The CDR3 runs to 14 residues.

This clone showed up just a few times. V gene TRBV18 combines with J gene TRBJ2-5, with a tentative D call TRBD1 (5 bases). From germline, CDR1 is KGHSH and CDR2 LQKENI. The CDR3 is 16 residues long. Trimming stripped 3 bases from V and 0 bases from J, with 14 bases between. CDR3 sequence reads: CASSPFLQGYQETQYF. The DNA for the CDR3 is TGTGCCAGCTCACCGTTCCTCCAGGGATACCAAGAGACCCAGTACTTC.

The table lists this clone with a few counts. This chain joins TRBV19 and TRBJ1-4; 7 nucleotides agree with TRBD1. Germline V gene data show CDR1 as LNHDA and CDR2 as SQIVND (reference sequence). After removal of 8 bases from V and 5 bases from J, the junction contained 11 bases not matched to a gene. CDR3 length equals 15 residues. The CDR3, as DNA: TGTGCCAGTTCACCATGGGGGGACAGAAATGAAAAACTGTTTTTT. Protein: CASSPWGDRNEKLFF.

The rearrangement links TRBV7-9 to TRBJ1-3, with D perhaps TRBD1 (6 bases). The CDR3 is made up of 14 amino acids. Deletions cut 5 bases from V and 3 bases from J, with 11 bases between. From germline, CDR1 is SEHNR and CDR2 FQNEAQ (reference sequence). The CDR3 is CASSHGTLGNTIYF. The CDR3 DNA sequence: TGTGCCAGCAGCCACGGGACACTTGGAAACACCATATATTTT.

CDR3 in amino acids: CASSRQGTSEQYF. CDR3 coding DNA: TGTGCCAGCAGCCGTCAGGGGACCTCCGAGCAGTACTTC. The rearrangement uses TRBV27 and TRBJ2-5; a weak D match, TRBD1 (6 bases). The J call may be incorrect, as the DNA end agrees better with TRBJ2-7. The CDR3 has 13 amino acids. Germline CDR1 and CDR2: MNHEY and SMNVEV (reference sequence).

Only a few counts were recorded for this clone. This chain joins TRBV4-2 and TRBJ2-5; no firm D call. Germline CDR1 and CDR2: LGHNA and YNFKEQ. Trimming took 8 bases from V and 2 from J, leaving 12 bases between them. This CDR3 is 13 amino acids long. CDR3 region: CASSLSIQETQYF. Here the CDR3 DNA reads TGTGCCAGCTCGCTATCGATTCAAGAGACCCAGTACTTC.

V usage is TRBV4-2 and J usage is TRBJ1-2; 8 bases are shared with TRBD1. CDR3 size: 16 residues. CDR1 LGHNA and CDR2 YNFKEQ come from the germline V gene. With 1 base clipped from V and 6 bases from J, the junction kept 10 bases outside the gene matches. CDR3 bases: TGTGCCAGCAGCCAAGCCCGGACAGGGTCGGGGGATGGCTACACCTTC. It specifies CASSQARTGSGDGYTF.

This chain links TRBV28 with TRBJ2-5; 11 bases line up with TRBD2. The CDR3 loop spans 19 amino acids. CDR1 is MDHEN, CDR2 SYDVKM, per germline. Trimming cost V 5 bases and J 1 base; bases outside gene matches: 15. DNA of the CDR3: TGTGCCAGCAGTCCCCCTCCTGTCGGACTAGCGGGCGTCCAAGAGACCCAGTACTTC. Amino acid sequence: CASSPPPVGLAGVQETQYF.

This clone was counted only a few times. This rearrangement joins TRBV28 to TRBJ1-2; D call uncertain. V gave up 0 bases and J gave up 7 bases, with 6 bases separating them. From germline, CDR1 is MDHEN and CDR2 SYDVKM. The CDR3 extends over 12 amino acids. CDR3: CASSLWGSGYTF. CDR3 coding DNA: TGTGCCAGCAGTTTATGGGGGTCTGGCTACACCTTC.

This clone was counted only a few times. The rearrangement uses TRBV29-1 and TRBJ1-1; D is undetermined. V dropped 3 bases and J dropped 8 bases, with 13 bases sitting between them. Germline V CDR1 and CDR2: SQVTM, ANQGSEA. The CDR3 consists of 12 residues. CDR3 bases: TGCAGCGTTGATAAAGTGGGGTCGGAAGCTTTCTTT. Protein product: CSVDKVGSEAFF. The full variable domain, rest sourced from reference TRBV29-1 and TRBJ1-1, is SAVISQKPSRDICQRGTSLTIQCQVDSQVTMMFWYRQQPGQSLTLIATANQGSEATYESGFVIDKFPISRPNLTFSTLTVSNMSPEDSSIYLCSVDKVGSEAFFGQGTRLTVV.

The table lists this clone with a few counts. The J gene is TRBJ2-1, the V gene TRBV7-6, with 8 positions matching TRBD2. V lost 6 bases to trimming and J lost 0 bases; unmatched junction nucleotides: 10. There are 17 residues in the CDR3. CDR1 and CDR2 (germline): SGHVS, FNYEAQ. CDR3 residues: CASSPRLSGSSYNEQFF. CDR3 nucleotide sequence: TGTGCCAGCAGTCCCCGCCTGAGCGGGAGCTCCTACAATGAGCAGTTCTTC.